Each of the 22 T cell receptor beta chains below was sequenced from the same sample in a study of patients and donors after allogeneic stem cell transplantation. TCRdb reprocessed the RT-PCR reads with MiXCR, giving one entry per CDR3 protein. Of about 74,000 distinct CDR3 sequences listed, 26% were seen once; the top ten hold around 27%. Sequencing was done on a sample of blood, either unsorted or a sorted T cell fraction (not recorded which). These receptors all come from a human donor who was either an allogeneic HSCT recipient or a stem cell or donor lymphocyte infusion donor (not recorded which). It is not recorded whose cells these are; they may come from a transplant donor.

Ten or more counts support this clonotype. The chain couples TRBV9 to TRBJ1-1; the D is unclear. Looked up from germline, CDR1 is SGDLS and CDR2 is YYNGEE. The CDR3 length is 15 residues. V lost 4 bases to trimming and J lost 1 base, with 14 bases between them. The DNA of the CDR3 is TGTGCCAGCAGCCCAAGAAGTCTGACGAACACTGAAGCTTTCTTT. Protein: CASSPRSLTNTEAFF.

Here the CDR3 reads CASSQVQYKQFF. The CDR3 nucleotides are TGCGCCAGCAGCCAGGTCCAGTACAAGCAGTTCTTC. V usage is TRBV4-1 and J usage is TRBJ2-1; D is uncertain. CDR3 length: 12 residues. Trimming removed 3 bases at V and 11 bases at J, with 11 bases between. From germline, CDR1 is MGHRA and CDR2 YSYEKL.

V and J are TRBV4-3 and TRBJ2-7, with 11 positions matching TRBD2. Trimming at V came to 0 bases and at J to 2 bases, leaving 6 bases not matched to a gene. This CDR3 comprises 17 residues. Germline V lookup: CDR1 LGHNA, CDR2 YSLEER. CDR3 sequence: CASSQDPAGLAAYEQYF. Here the CDR3 DNA reads TGCGCCAGCAGCCAAGACCCCGCGGGACTAGCGGCCTACGAGCAGTACTTC.

The genes are TRBV30 and TRBJ1-5; D is uncertain. CDR3 length equals 15 residues. Per germline, CDR1 GTSNPN and CDR2 SVGIG (reference sequence). Trimming took off 5 bases at V and 4 bases at J, with 18 bases between the two ends. The CDR3 DNA reads as TGTGCCTGGGCCGCCGCGGGGAATGGTAATCAGCCCCAGCATTTT. This gives the protein CAWAAAGNGNQPQHF.

This clonotype was detected only a few times. CDR3: CASSPQGGGQPQHF. The CDR3 DNA reads TGTGCCAGCAGCCCTCAGGGGGGCGGTCAGCCCCAGCATTTT. The rearrangement links TRBV7-6 to TRBJ1-5, with 7 nucleotides matching TRBD1. J lost 6 bases, V lost 5 bases, and 7 bases had no gene match. Germline loops: CDR1 SGHVS, CDR2 FNYEAQ. The CDR3 sequence is 14 residues long.

The CDR3 DNA follows: TGTGCCATCAACACTGGGGGTTCACCCCTCCACTTT. As protein: CAINTGGSPLHF. The chain is built from TRBV10-3 and TRBJ1-6, with D maybe TRBD1 (5 bases). Deletions cut 7 bases from V and 9 bases from J, with 10 bases between. CDR1 is ENHRY, CDR2 SYGVKD, per germline. The CDR3 is 12 residues long.

The sample holds many counts of this clonotype. The chain has TRBV7-8 and TRBJ1-5, with D maybe TRBD1 (6 bases). Germline CDR1 and CDR2: SGHVS and FQNEAQ. The CDR3 is 17 amino acids. Trimming cost V 6 bases and J 3 bases, with 21 bases left between them. CDR3 bases: TGTGCCAGCAGTCGTCACCCACAGGGACGGAACAATCAGCCCCAGCATTTT. The encoded protein is CASSRHPQGRNNQPQHF.

The J gene is TRBJ1-3, the V gene TRBV7-9, with D perhaps matching TRBD1 (6 bases). CDR1 and CDR2 from the germline V gene are SEHNR and FQNEAQ (reference sequence). Trimming took off 1 base at V and 2 bases at J, with 9 bases between the two ends. This CDR3 contains 15 residues. The CDR3 loop reads CASSLVGTPGNTIYF. CDR3 nucleotides: TGTGCCAGCAGCTTAGTAGGGACACCTGGAAACACCATATATTTT.

This clonotype is termed medium-sized. The chain recombines TRBV5-1 with TRBJ1-6; possibly TRBD1 for D (6 bases). The CDR3 covers 14 residues. Looked up from germline, CDR1 is SGHRS and CDR2 is YFSETQ. The V and J ends lost 4 bases and 5 bases respectively, with 10 bases between them. The CDR3 loop is CASSVQGDNSPLHF. CDR3 nucleotides: TGCGCCAGCAGCGTACAGGGTGATAATTCACCCCTCCACTTT.

The chain employs TRBV5-1 and TRBJ2-3; TRBD2 agrees at 10 bases. The CDR3 spans 16 residues. J lost 0 bases, V lost 4 bases, and 5 bases had no gene match. CDR1 and CDR2 from the germline V gene are SGHRS and YFSETQ. CDR3 protein: CASSIQTSGSTDTQYF. CDR3 coding DNA: TGCGCCAGCAGCATCCAGACTAGCGGGAGCACAGATACGCAGTATTTT.

The V and J genes are TRBV25-1 and TRBJ2-7, with TRBD1 identical over 10 bases. V lost 2 bases, J lost 6 bases, and 10 bases stayed unmatched. The CDR3 runs 16 residues. Per germline, CDR1 MGHDK and CDR2 SYGVNS. The CDR3: CASSESVGQGPPEQYF. The CDR3 coding sequence is TGTGCCAGCAGTGAAAGTGTGGGACAGGGGCCCCCCGAGCAGTACTTC.

Here the CDR3 DNA reads TGTGCCAGCAGCTTATTCCCCGGGACGGACTACGAGCAGTACTTC. It translates to CASSLFPGTDYEQYF. This sequence joins TRBV7-6 and TRBJ2-7; tentatively, D is TRBD1 or TRBD2 (5 bases each). Germline V gene data show CDR1 as SGHVS and CDR2 as FNYEAQ. CDR3 size: 15 residues. V lost 2 bases, J lost 3 bases, and 14 bases lay in between.

This clonotype was detected a few times. The rearrangement joins TRBV5-1 to TRBJ1-2; a weak D match, TRBD1 (6 bases). The CDR3 consists of 15 residues. CDR1 is SGHRS and CDR2 is YFSETQ in the germline V gene. The ends were cut back, 0 bases at V and 4 bases at J, with 13 bases in the middle. CDR3 in amino acids: CASSLEGGFGYGYTF. Written as DNA, the CDR3 is TGCGCCAGCAGCTTGGAAGGGGGGTTTGGCTATGGCTACACCTTC.

CDR3 coding DNA: TGTGCCATCAAAGGCGCTGCAACTAATGAAAAACTGTTTTTT. It yields the protein CAIKGAATNEKLFF. The rearrangement uses TRBV10-3 and TRBJ1-4; no reliable D call. CDR3 length equals 14 residues. CDR1 and CDR2 (germline): ENHRY, SYGVKD. Trimming took off 7 bases at V and 0 bases at J, with 9 bases between the two ends.

This clonotype was observed a handful of times. This chain connects TRBV5-1 to TRBJ2-7; 7 nucleotides agree with TRBD1. CDR3 length: 15 amino acids. Germline V gene sequence: CDR1 SGHRS, CDR2 YFSETQ. V trimming: 3 bases; J trimming: 2 bases; junction bases outside the gene matches: 8. The CDR3 reads CASSWDRELTYEQYF. CDR3 bases: TGCGCCAGCAGCTGGGACAGAGAGTTAACCTACGAGCAGTACTTC.

There are a few counts of this clonotype. The chain is built from TRBV4-1 and TRBJ1-1; D perhaps matches TRBD1 (6 bases). CDR3 length equals 13 residues. V was shortened by 1 base and J by 7 bases, with 10 bases between the two germline ends. Germline-derived CDR1 and CDR2 are MGHRA and YSYEKL. The CDR3 is CASSQGGAVEAFF. The CDR3 DNA reads as TGCGCCAGCAGCCAAGGGGGGGCGGTTGAAGCTTTCTTT.

This chain links TRBV5-1 with TRBJ2-7; a possible D gene is TRBD2 (5 bases). Looked up from germline, CDR1 is SGHRS and CDR2 is YFSETQ. The V and J ends lost 0 bases and 5 bases respectively, with 15 bases between them. The CDR3 runs 15 residues. The chain's CDR3 is CASSLAGDAPDEQYF. Written as DNA, the CDR3 is TGCGCCAGCAGCTTGGCCGGGGATGCTCCTGACGAGCAGTACTTC.

This chain uses TRBV9 with TRBJ2-1; D gene unclear. CDR1 is SGDLS, CDR2 YYNGEE, per germline. V shed 0 bases and J shed 5 bases, with 6 bases lying between them. This CDR3 region has 13 residues. CDR3 sequence: CASSVEPNNEQFF. The CDR3 DNA sequence: TGTGCCAGCAGCGTAGAACCAAACAATGAGCAGTTCTTC.

This clonotype was detected a few times. The gene calls are TRBV20-1 and TRBJ2-2, with D unclear. Trimming took off 3 bases at V and 4 bases at J, with 6 bases between the two ends. The germline gives CDR1 DFQATT, CDR2 SNEGSKA (reference sequence). This CDR3 contains 12 residues. Here the CDR3 reads CSARDGTGELFF. Here the CDR3 DNA reads TGCAGTGCTAGGGACGGCACCGGGGAGCTGTTTTTT.

The gene calls are TRBV5-1 and TRBJ1-6; 9 nucleotides line up with TRBD1. The V gene end was trimmed by 2 bases and the J gene end by 10 bases; junction bases not matched to a gene: 10. The CDR3 runs 16 residues. Germline V gene sequence: CDR1 SGHRS, CDR2 YFSETQ. The CDR3 sequence is CASSLPGQGLFSPLHF. CDR3 DNA sequence: TGCGCCAGCAGCTTACCGGGACAGGGATTATTCTCACCCCTCCACTTT.

This clonotype was recorded a few times. J is TRBJ1-1 and V is TRBV7-9, with 9 bases matching TRBD1. The germline V gene has CDR1 SEHNR and CDR2 FQNEAQ (reference sequence). This CDR3 comprises 15 residues. Trimming removed 5 bases from V and 5 bases from J; junction bases left unmatched: 9. The CDR3 coding sequence is TGTGCCAGCAGCCTCGGGACAGGGTGGGAGACTGAAGCTTTCTTT. Translating gives CASSLGTGWETEAFF.

The V call is TRBV6-5, the J call TRBJ2-1; 9 bases fit TRBD2. The germline gives CDR1 MNHEY, CDR2 SVGAGI. The CDR3 consists of 17 residues. After removal of 0 bases from V and 4 bases from J, the junction contained 7 bases not matched to a gene. As DNA, the CDR3 is TGTGCCAGCAGTTACTCGCCTAGCGGGAAACGTTACAATGAGCAGTTCTTC. This sequence encodes CASSYSPSGKRYNEQFF.